This is a list of T cell receptor beta chains from one sample in a study of blood T cell repertoires in COVID-19. Here immunoSEQ multiplex PCR was the method, and the copy in TCRdb shows in-frame clones only, minus some. Among more than 120,000 clones, around 87% were seen once, and the ten largest hold around 38%. The specimen sequenced was peripheral blood. The receptor source for this set is a man in his forties or fifties who had recovered from COVID-19. The CDR3 runs from the conserved cysteine through the conserved F or W. A D gene is named only where the DNA matches it firmly. Not all rows give a size; the values are once, few, many and, for expanded clones, a class.

-	TRBV6-2/TRBV6-3	TRBJ1-1	-	TGTGCCAGCAGCAGCGGAGAGAACACTGAAGCTTTCTTT	CASSSGENTEAFF
-	TRBV19	TRBJ1-1	-	TGTGCCAGTAGTCCTCGTCGAGGGGGGGGCACTGAAGCTTTCTTT	CASSPRRGGGTEAFF
TRBD1	TRBV6-5	TRBJ1-5	-	TGTGCCAGCAGACGCGGCCAGGGGGATCAGCCCCAGCATTTT	CASRRGQGDQPQHF
TRBD2	TRBV5-4	TRBJ2-5	-	TGTGCCAGCAGCCCCAGCGGGGGGGTACAAGAGACCCAGTACTTC	CASSPSGGVQETQYF
-	TRBV7-8	TRBJ1-5	-	TGTGCCAGCAGCTTAGGGGCATTGGAGGGCAATCAGCCCCAGCATTTT	CASSLGALEGNQPQHF
TRBD2	TRBV4-3	TRBJ2-1	-	TGCGCCAGCAGCTTACGAGGACTAGCGGGGGGCGAGCAGTTCTTC	CASSLRGLAGGEQFF
-	TRBV30	TRBJ2-7	-	TGTGCCTGGAGGGAGGGACAGCTCTACGAGCAGTACTTC	CAWREGQLYEQYF
-	TRBV5-1	TRBJ2-7	-	TGCGCCAGCAGCTTTAAGCTGACCGGGGGACAGATCACCTACGAGCAGTACTTC	CASSFKLTGGQITYEQYF
TRBD2	TRBV27	TRBJ2-1	-	TGTGCCAGCAGTTCACCTACCCGACTAGCGGGGGAATACTACAATGAGCAGTTCTTC	CASSSPTRLAGEYYNEQFF
-	TRBV7-2	TRBJ1-2	-	TGTGCCAGCAGACCCACAGGAAACTATGGCTACACCTTC	CASRPTGNYGYTF
-	TRBV9	TRBJ2-2	-	TGTGCCAGCAGCGTAGCTACACGGGGGGCTAACGGGGAGCTGTTTTTT	CASSVATRGANGELFF
TRBD2	TRBV9	TRBJ2-5	-	TGTGCCAGCAGCCCGCGGACTAGCGGGGCTCCTGAGTACTTC	CASSPRTSGAPEYF
TRBD1	TRBV27	TRBJ1-2	-	TGTGCCAGCAGTCTTAGACAGGGCCCTGGCGGCTACACCTTC	CASSLRQGPGGYTF
-	TRBV7-9	TRBJ1-4	-	TGTGCCAGCAGCTTAAGCGGCGATAATGAAAAACTGTTTTTT	CASSLSGDNEKLFF
-	TRBV3-1/TRBV3-2	TRBJ2-5	-	TGTGCCAGCAGCTCGTCTAGATTCGGGCAAGAGACCCAGTACTTC	CASSSSRFGQETQYF
-	TRBV7-6	TRBJ2-1	-	TGTGCCAGCAGCTCCTCCGGCACAGGAATTTACAATGAGCAGTTCTTC	CASSSSGTGIYNEQFF
TRBD2	TRBV9	TRBJ2-2	-	TGTGCCAGCAGCGTAGAGCTAGCGGGGGGCCCGGTGCGCACCGGGGAGCTGTTTTTT	CASSVELAGGPVRTGELFF
TRBD1	TRBV27	TRBJ2-3	-	TGTGCCAGCAGTGGGGATCTGGGACAGGAGACAGATACGCAGTATTTT	CASSGDLGQETDTQYF
TRBD2	TRBV11-3	TRBJ2-3	-	TGTGCCAGCAGCTTAGAAGGGACTAGCGGGGGGGTGGATACGCAGTATTTT	CASSLEGTSGGVDTQYF
-	TRBV19	TRBJ1-1	few	TGTGCCAGTAGTATAGAGCAGGGACAGAACACTGAAGCTTTCTTT	CASSIEQGQNTEAFF
TRBD1	TRBV3-1/TRBV3-2	TRBJ2-6	-	TGTGCCAGCAGCCAAAAAATTTCGGGACAGTGGAGTCACTCTGGGGCCAACGTCCTGACTTTC	CASSQKISGQWSHSGANVLTF
TRBD1	TRBV4-3	TRBJ2-1	-	TGCGCCAGCAGCCGCGTATTTGGGACAGGCGTCAATGAGCAGTTCTTC	CASSRVFGTGVNEQFF
-	TRBV11-2	TRBJ1-1	-	TGTGCCAGCAGCTGGGGGCGGAACACTGAAGCTTTCTTT	CASSWGRNTEAFF
TRBD1	TRBV2	TRBJ2-1	-	TGTGCCAGCAGGGGGACAGGGCGGGCGTACAATGAGCAGTTCTTC	CASRGTGRAYNEQFF
TRBD2	TRBV3-1/TRBV3-2	TRBJ2-5	few	TGTGCCAGCAGCCACCGTAGCGGGGGGCAGGAGACCCAGTACTTC	CASSHRSGGQETQYF
TRBD2	TRBV7-2	TRBJ2-2	-	TGTGCCACCACTAGCGGGGGCGAAAACACCGGGGAGCTGTTTTTT	CATTSGGENTGELFF
-	TRBV5-6	TRBJ2-5	-	TGTGCCAGCAGCTTGCCTCTCAGGGGGGCTGAGACCCAGTACTTC	CASSLPLRGAETQYF
-	TRBV27	TRBJ2-6	once	TGTGCCAGCAGAAGGGGGTGGGTCTCTGGGGCCAACGTCCTGACTTTC	CASRRGWVSGANVLTF
TRBD1	TRBV30	TRBJ1-2	-	TGTGCCTGGGAAGGGGGCGCGGGGTATGGCTACACCTTC	CAWEGGAGYGYTF
-	TRBV7-9	TRBJ2-1	-	TGTGCCAGCAGCTATAAAGGGGGTGATGAGCAGTTCTTC	CASSYKGGDEQFF
TRBD1	TRBV9	TRBJ2-1	-	TGTGCCAGCAGCCCCTACGGACAGGGGGATGAGCAGTTCTTC	CASSPYGQGDEQFF
-	TRBV6-5	TRBJ1-3	-	TGTGCCAGTAAGGGACACGGCGGAAACACCATATATTTT	CASKGHGGNTIYF
-	TRBV6-6	TRBJ1-5	few	TGTGCCAGCAGTGGGACATCTAGCAATCAGCCCCAGCATTTT	CASSGTSSNQPQHF
TRBD1	TRBV27	TRBJ2-7	-	TGTGCCAGCAGCCCGGGACAGGTATACGAGCAGTACTTC	CASSPGQVYEQYF
-	TRBV5-8	TRBJ2-1	once	TGTGCCAGCAGCTTGGCATACAATGAGCAGTTCTTC	CASSLAYNEQFF
-	TRBV6-2/TRBV6-3	TRBJ1-5	-	TGTGCCAGCAGTTACGGAGTATGGCAGACCGTCCAGCCCCAGCATTTT	CASSYGVWQTVQPQHF
TRBD1	TRBV12-3/TRBV12-4	TRBJ1-2	-	TGTGCCAGCAGTTGGGACAGCTATGGCTACACCTTC	CASSWDSYGYTF
TRBD2	TRBV7-9	TRBJ2-5	-	TGTGCCAGCAGCTTAGCTTCCGGGCGGGAGATACAAGAGACCCAGTACTTC	CASSLASGREIQETQYF
-	TRBV21-1	TRBJ2-3	-	TGTGCCAGCAGCGAAACTAGCGGGGGACGAACAGATACGCAGTATTTT	CASSETSGGRTDTQYF
TRBD1	TRBV12-3/TRBV12-4	TRBJ1-2	-	TGTGCCAGCAGCCCGACAGGGGTAAAGGGCTACACCTTC	CASSPTGVKGYTF
TRBD1	TRBV7-9	TRBJ1-3	few	TGTGCCAGCAGCGAAGGGGGCATCTCTGGAAACACCATATATTTT	CASSEGGISGNTIYF
-	TRBV7-2	TRBJ1-2	once	TGTGCCAGCAGCCCGCCAGGGATACACTATGGCTACACCTTC	CASSPPGIHYGYTF
TRBD1	TRBV7-8	TRBJ1-5	-	TGTGCCAGCAGCTTAGTCGGACAGGGAGGGAATCAGCCCCAGCATTTT	CASSLVGQGGNQPQHF
-	TRBV4-1	TRBJ1-1	few	TGCGCCAGCAGCCAACACCGGGACTTTACGGCTGAAGCTTTCTTT	CASSQHRDFTAEAFF
-	TRBV29-1	TRBJ1-1	-	TGCAGCGGGGGGACTGACCTGGCTTTCTTT	CSGGTDLAFF
-	TRBV5-1	TRBJ1-5	-	TGCGCCAGCAGCTTGGTATCGGGGGACAATCAGCCCCAGCATTTT	CASSLVSGDNQPQHF
TRBD1	TRBV6-2/TRBV6-3	TRBJ2-7	-	TGTGCCAGCAGTTGGGGGTGGAATGACGGGACAGGAGTTCGCGAGCAGTACTTC	CASSWGWNDGTGVREQYF
TRBD2	TRBV9	TRBJ2-7	-	TGTGCCAGCAGCGTAGGAGGCGGGGGGCGGTTGGGCGAGCAGTACTTC	CASSVGGGGRLGEQYF